This is a list of T cell receptor beta chains from one sample in a study of shared clonotypes between healthy human individuals. Profiling relied on immunoSEQ multiplex PCR, and the TCRdb table lists in-frame clones only, not all of them. This sample has some 650,000 clones, with more than 95% found just once. Material: naive CD4+ T cells sorted from blood. All receptors derive from a young woman in good health. CDR3s include the opening cysteine and the closing phenylalanine or tryptophan. Each record gives: J gene, V gene, CDR3 protein.

J: TRBJ2-5; V: TRBV7-3; CDR3: CASSFGTSGGETQYF
J: TRBJ2-6; V: TRBV10-1; CDR3: CASSAGTASGANVLTF
J: TRBJ1-5; V: TRBV18; CDR3: CASSPLGNSNQPQHF
J: TRBJ1-4; V: TRBV7-8; CDR3: CASSLERRGTEKLFF
J: TRBJ1-5; V: TRBV28; CDR3: CASRLQGEDQPQHF
J: TRBJ1-5; V: TRBV2; CDR3: CASSDRDRNQPQHF
J: TRBJ1-3; V: TRBV19; CDR3: CASSLHTVSGNTIYF
J: TRBJ1-2; V: TRBV2; CDR3: CASNDPIPGQKKNYGYTF
J: TRBJ2-7; V: TRBV28; CDR3: CASTSTINLDYEQYF
J: TRBJ2-1; V: TRBV5-8; CDR3: CASSYPGLQFF
J: TRBJ1-1; V: TRBV6-1; CDR3: CASRADSTREAFF
J: TRBJ2-1; V: TRBV11-2; CDR3: CASSLQPAVYNEQFF
J: TRBJ2-3; V: TRBV14; CDR3: CASSQEAGGPSDTQYF
J: TRBJ1-4; V: TRBV5-1; CDR3: CASTPLGDRDEKLFF
J: TRBJ1-1; V: TRBV11-2; CDR3: CASSFQGNTEAFF
J: TRBJ2-2; V: TRBV11-1; CDR3: CASSLVGAGNTGELFF
J: TRBJ2-7; V: TRBV5-1; CDR3: CASSLALTGLTYEQYF
J: TRBJ1-6; V: TRBV4-1; CDR3: CASSQSPGQGNSPLHF
J: TRBJ1-1; V: TRBV5-1; CDR3: CASSLVAGMNTEAFF
J: TRBJ2-4; V: TRBV18; CDR3: CASSPPHSLNIQYF
J: TRBJ2-5; V: TRBV5-1; CDR3: CASSGPPWTSGILGETQYF
J: TRBJ2-2; V: TRBV27; CDR3: CASRGHGTSGSRAGELFF
J: TRBJ2-7; V: TRBV5-1; CDR3: CASSSPPRLYEQYF
J: TRBJ2-7; V: TRBV5-6; CDR3: CASRLAGGPIEQYF